Shown below are 24 T cell receptor beta chains from a single sample sequenced in a study of regulatory T cells in long-lasting Graves disease. Time point reported: newly diagnosed GD, antithyroid drugs for less than 3 months. Extracted RNA from PBMCs served as the source of the TCR library. Researchers made TCR beta libraries by using iRepertoire HTBI primers and running Arm-PCR on CDR3 regions. TCRdb independently ran MiXCR on the multiplex PCR reads; one entry per CDR3 protein. This sample has a few hundred thousand distinct CDR3 sequences; around 17% occur once, and the top ten carry roughly 23%. This sample was also put to use in a study of T cells in Graves' hyperthyroidism and ophthalmopathy.

The source material was peripheral blood mononuclear cells (PBMCs), sampled at new diagnosis, from a patient treated with antithyroid drugs. Source of these receptors: a woman aged 18-29 years with Graves disease.

This clonotype was detected ten times or more. J is TRBJ2-1 and V is TRBV6-1; 11 bases are a match to TRBD1. The germline gives CDR1 MNHNS, CDR2 SASEGT. CDR3 length: 15 residues. Germline trimming cut 5 bases from V and 8 bases from J; bases unmatched to any gene: 8. The DNA for the CDR3 is TGTGCCAGCAGTCAAAGGGGACAGGGGGTCTATGAGCAGTTCTTC. The encoded protein is CASSQRGQGVYEQFF.

This clonotype was seen ten or more times. This chain uses TRBV5-1 with TRBJ2-5; the match to TRBD2 covers 9 bases. Germline values: CDR1 SGHRS, CDR2 YFSETQ. CDR3 length equals 15 residues. The ends lost 6 bases at V and 4 bases at J; junction bases unmatched: 10. The CDR3 loop is CASNPSGTGGETQYF. The DNA of the CDR3 is TGCGCCAGCAACCCTAGCGGGACGGGAGGAGAGACCCAGTACTTC.

In its sample, this clonotype was seen many times. This chain uses TRBV28 with TRBJ1-2, with 7 nucleotides matching TRBD1. This CDR3 is built from 15 residues. The germline gives CDR1 MDHEN, CDR2 SYDVKM. V lost 2 bases, J lost 7 bases, and 10 bases stayed unmatched. The CDR3 DNA reads as TGTGCCAGCAGTTTAGCCCTGACAGGGAGAGGTGGCTACACCTTC. This encodes CASSLALTGRGGYTF.

This clonotype has only a few counts. The chain combines TRBV20-1 with TRBJ2-7, with D maybe TRBD2 (5 bases). CDR1 and CDR2 from the germline V gene are DFQATT and SNEGSKA (reference sequence). V was cut by 1 base and J by 7 bases, with 8 bases left in between. CDR3 length equals 11 residues. As DNA, the CDR3 is TGCAGTGCTAGAGGAGGGTGGGAGCAGTACTTC. It yields the protein CSARGGWEQYF.

This clonotype was observed at least ten times. The chain is built from TRBV15 and TRBJ2-1; D unclear. Between the trimmed V and J ends, which lost 3 bases and 5 bases, there was a span of 8 bases. The CDR3 runs to 13 residues. Germline V gene sequence: CDR1 LNHNV, CDR2 YYDKDF (reference sequence). In DNA, the CDR3 is TGTGCCACCAGCAGTAAGGGTGACAATGAGCAGTTCTTC. It yields the protein CATSSKGDNEQFF. The full variable domain, rest sourced from reference TRBV15 and TRBJ2-1, is DAMVIQNPRYQVTQFGKPVTLSCSQTLNHNVMYWYQQKSSQAPKLLFHYYDKDFNNEADTPDNFQSRRPNTSFCFLDIRSPGLGDTAMYLCATSSKGDNEQFFGPGTRLTVL.

Many counts were recorded for this clonotype. The J gene is TRBJ2-5, the V gene TRBV20-1; 7 bases align to TRBD2. This CDR3 has 15 residues. V shed 1 base and J 4 bases; nucleotides not matched to a gene: 9. The germline V gene has CDR1 DFQATT and CDR2 SNEGSKA (reference sequence). Written as DNA, the CDR3 is TGCAGTGCTAGAGCGGTCAGGTCGGGGGGAGAGACCCAGTACTTC. As protein: CSARAVRSGGETQYF.

The CDR3 reads CASSWTSESYEQYF. DNA for the CDR3: TGTGCCAGCAGTTGGACTAGCGAGAGCTACGAGCAGTACTTC. The V and J genes are TRBV7-8 and TRBJ2-7; the match to TRBD2 covers 9 bases. The CDR3 runs to 14 residues. J was trimmed by 3 bases and V by 6 bases; bases with no gene match: 6. CDR1 is SGHVS, CDR2 FQNEAQ, per germline.

This clonotype came up many times. V is TRBV13 and J is TRBJ2-3; the D is unclear. The CDR3 runs 15 residues. CDR1 and CDR2 from the germline V gene are PRHDT and FYEKMQ (reference sequence). Trimming shortened V by 2 bases and J by 8 bases, and 17 bases separated the two germline ends. CDR3 loop: CASSLIQDGMGTQYF. For the CDR3, the DNA is TGTGCCAGCAGCTTAATCCAGGACGGTATGGGTACGCAGTATTTT.

This clonotype was counted between two and nine times. The chain links TRBV10-3 to TRBJ2-3; D possibly corresponds to TRBD2 (6 bases). CDR3 length: 14 residues. Between the trimmed V and J ends, which lost 6 bases and 3 bases, there was a span of 13 bases. CDR1 and CDR2 from the germline V gene are ENHRY and SYGVKD. In DNA form, the CDR3 reads TGTGCCATCAGGGCGGGAATGGGGACAGATACGCAGTATTTT. Its protein is CAIRAGMGTDTQYF.

The sample holds many counts of this clonotype. This chain joins TRBV27 and TRBJ2-5; 7 bases fit TRBD2. With 8 bases clipped from V and 1 base from J, the junction kept 4 bases outside the gene matches. The CDR3 runs to 13 residues. CDR1 is MNHEY and CDR2 is SMNVEV in the germline V gene (reference sequence). CDR3 region: CASGLVPQETQYF. CDR3 sequence (DNA): TGTGCCAGCGGACTAGTCCCCCAAGAGACCCAGTACTTC.

This clonotype was seen ten or more times. The rearrangement joins TRBV9 to TRBJ2-1; 10 bases agree with TRBD2. Looked up from germline, CDR1 is SGDLS and CDR2 is YYNGEE. This CDR3 contains 15 residues. The V gene end was trimmed by 4 bases and the J gene end by 7 bases; junction bases not matched to a gene: 8. The CDR3 bases are TGTGCCAGCAGCCCAGGTGGGACTAGCGTTAATGAGCAGTTCTTC. This sequence encodes CASSPGGTSVNEQFF. Full variable domain (missing parts from reference TRBV9 and TRBJ2-1): DSGVTQTPKHLITATGQRVTLRCSPRSGDLSVYWYQQSLDQGLQFLIQYYNGEERAKGNILERFSAQQFPDLHSELNLSSLELGDSALYFCASSPGGTSVNEQFFGPGTRLTVL.

This clonotype was recorded many times. The rearrangement links TRBV6-6 to TRBJ1-4; no definite D call. Trimming took 0 bases from V and 8 from J, leaving 10 bases between them. Germline V CDR1 and CDR2: MNHNY, SVGAGI (reference sequence). The CDR3 contains 14 residues. CDR3 in DNA: TGTGCCAGCAGTTACTCGACTCGGAGAGAAAAACTGTTTTTT. This encodes CASSYSTRREKLFF.

This clonotype was counted ten times or more. The chain employs TRBV11-2 and TRBJ2-7; 11 bases are a match to TRBD1. CDR1 and CDR2 (germline): SGHAT, FQNNGV. V shed 3 bases and J 3 bases; nucleotides not matched to a gene: 4. This CDR3 comprises 15 residues. In nucleotides, the CDR3 is TGTGCCAGCAGCTTTGGACAGGGGGCGATCTACGAGCAGTACTTC. This encodes CASSFGQGAIYEQYF.

In the case of this clonotype: One end of the junction varies from germline; a read error may be responsible. The V and J genes are TRBV7-7 and TRBJ2-1; unclear D gene. Germline CDR1 reads SSHAT; CDR2 reads FNYEAQ (reference sequence). This CDR3 spans 15 amino acids. CDR3 amino acids: CASSLDEAPNHEQFF. For the CDR3, the DNA is TGTGCTAGCAGCTTAGACGAGGCACCTAACCATGAGCAGTTCTTC.

Many counts were recorded for this clonotype. This chain uses TRBV5-1 with TRBJ2-2; D unclear. CDR3 size: 15 residues. Germline CDR1 is SGHRS and CDR2 is YFSETQ. V shed 0 bases and J shed 5 bases, with 11 bases lying between them. CDR3 sequence: CASSLDWALTGELFF. The CDR3 DNA sequence: TGCGCCAGCAGCTTGGACTGGGCTTTGACCGGGGAGCTGTTTTTT.

The chain carries TRBV5-1 and TRBJ1-1; 7 positions match TRBD1. J gave up 1 base and V 5 bases, and 8 bases lay outside the gene matches. Germline V lookup: CDR1 SGHRS, CDR2 YFSETQ. This CDR3 region has 15 residues. The CDR3 spells CASSQSQGRNTEAFF. Here the CDR3 DNA reads TGCGCCAGCAGTCAATCACAGGGGAGGAACACTGAAGCTTTCTTT. The variable domain in full, with the rest retrieved from reference TRBV5-1 and TRBJ1-1, is KAGVTQTPRYLIKTRGQQVTLSCSPISGHRSVSWYQQTPGQGLQFLFEYFSETQRNKGNFPGRFSGRQFSNSRSEMNVSTLELGDSALYLCASSQSQGRNTEAFFGQGTRLTVV.

The gene calls are TRBV25-1 and TRBJ2-2; possible D gene TRBD1, 5 bases. From germline, CDR1 is MGHDK and CDR2 SYGVNS. There are 18 residues in the CDR3. V dropped 3 bases and J dropped 7 bases, with 24 bases sitting between them. The CDR3 sequence: CASSDSSEPTVLNGELFF. The CDR3 bases are TGTGCCAGCAGTGACTCCTCGGAACCGACAGTCCTCAACGGGGAGCTGTTTTTT.

This clonotype was seen repeatedly, ten times or more. This chain joins TRBV12-3 or TRBV12-4 and TRBJ1-1; 8 nucleotides agree with TRBD1. The CDR3 length is 13 residues. Trimming took 7 bases from V and 4 from J; bases not matched to a gene: 5. The CDR3 loop reads CASNPGGGTEAFF. CDR3 bases: TGTGCCAGCAACCCAGGGGGCGGCACTGAAGCTTTCTTT.

This clonotype was recorded a few times. The gene calls are TRBV2 and TRBJ1-1, with 7 bases that match TRBD1. The ends lost 10 bases at V and 2 bases at J; junction bases unmatched: 7. There are 13 residues in the CDR3. Germline V lookup: CDR1 SNHLY, CDR2 FYNNEI. The CDR3 DNA sequence: TGTGCCATCACGGGACAGATAAACACTGAAGCTTTCTTT. Its protein is CAITGQINTEAFF.

Remarks on this clonotype: This may arise from a read error, as a much more abundant clone is one base away. V gene TRBV7-8 combines with J gene TRBJ2-3; TRBD2 aligns across 10 bases. Trimming removed 1 base from V and 3 bases from J; junction bases left unmatched: 10. The CDR3 has 18 residues. Germline CDR1 and CDR2: SGHVS and FQNEAQ. CDR3 protein: CASSLEGGGAGGTDTQYF. CDR3 DNA sequence: TGTGCCAGCAGCTTAGAGGGGGGGGGAGCGGGAGGGACAGATACGCAGTATTTT.

This clonotype showed up many times. The genes are TRBV11-1 and TRBJ2-1, with 7 positions matching TRBD2. This CDR3 is 13 amino acids long. Trimming removed 4 bases from V and 9 bases from J; junction bases left unmatched: 6. Germline CDR1 and CDR2: SGHAT and FQDESV (reference sequence). The CDR3 loop reads CASSSGLVVEQFF. The CDR3 bases are TGTGCCAGCAGCTCTGGACTAGTGGTTGAGCAGTTCTTC.

This clonotype appeared a few times. The chain uses TRBV7-8 and TRBJ2-4; D perhaps matches TRBD1 (6 bases). Germline CDR1 and CDR2: SGHVS and FQNEAQ. Trimming left V 0 bases short and J 9 bases short, with 24 bases between. The CDR3 runs to 18 residues. The CDR3 DNA reads TGTGCCAGCAGCTTAGCCGTTGGGGCCGGGACATTCAGGCCCATTCAGTACTTC. It specifies CASSLAVGAGTFRPIQYF.

In its sample, this clonotype was seen many times. DNA for the CDR3: TGTGCCAGCGGGGGTATCTATGGCTACACCTTC. Amino acid sequence: CASGGIYGYTF. V usage is TRBV28 and J usage is TRBJ1-2; TRBD1 is a possible D gene (5 bases). The CDR3 has 11 residues. V lost 8 bases to trimming and J lost 4 bases, with 8 bases between them. Germline CDR1 MDHEN, CDR2 SYDVKM.

This clonotype has only a few counts. The rearrangement uses TRBV28 and TRBJ1-4; D gene uncertain. The CDR3 is 15 amino acids. V lost 2 bases and J 6 bases, leaving 13 bases between the germline ends. Germline lookup yields CDR1 MDHEN and CDR2 SYDVKM. The CDR3 loop reads CASSLRSHLDEKLFF. In DNA form, the CDR3 reads TGTGCCAGCAGTTTAAGGTCGCACTTAGATGAAAAACTGTTTTTT.